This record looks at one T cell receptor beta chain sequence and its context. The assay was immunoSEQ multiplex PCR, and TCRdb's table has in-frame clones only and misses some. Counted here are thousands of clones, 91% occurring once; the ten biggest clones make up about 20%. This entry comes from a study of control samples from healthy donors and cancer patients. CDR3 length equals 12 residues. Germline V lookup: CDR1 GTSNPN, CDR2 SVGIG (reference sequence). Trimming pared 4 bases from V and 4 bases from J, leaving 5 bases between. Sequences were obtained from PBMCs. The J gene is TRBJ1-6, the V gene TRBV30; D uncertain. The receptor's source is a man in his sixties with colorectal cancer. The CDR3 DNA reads TGTGCCTGGAACTCATATAATTCACCCCTCCACTTT. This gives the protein CAWNSYNSPLHF.